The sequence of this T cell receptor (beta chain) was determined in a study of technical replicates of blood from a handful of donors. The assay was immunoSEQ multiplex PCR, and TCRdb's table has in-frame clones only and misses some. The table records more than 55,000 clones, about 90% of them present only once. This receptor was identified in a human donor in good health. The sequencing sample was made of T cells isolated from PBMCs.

Here the CDR3 reads CASSATGSTNEKLFF. The CDR3 nucleotides read TGTGCCAGCAGCGCCACAGGGTCAACTAATGAAAAACTGTTTTTT. The rearrangement uses TRBV7-3 and TRBJ1-4; tentative D call: TRBD1 (6 bases). The CDR3 is 15 amino acids. Trimming left V 5 bases short and J 0 bases short, with 10 bases between. Per germline, CDR1 SGHTA and CDR2 FQGTGA.